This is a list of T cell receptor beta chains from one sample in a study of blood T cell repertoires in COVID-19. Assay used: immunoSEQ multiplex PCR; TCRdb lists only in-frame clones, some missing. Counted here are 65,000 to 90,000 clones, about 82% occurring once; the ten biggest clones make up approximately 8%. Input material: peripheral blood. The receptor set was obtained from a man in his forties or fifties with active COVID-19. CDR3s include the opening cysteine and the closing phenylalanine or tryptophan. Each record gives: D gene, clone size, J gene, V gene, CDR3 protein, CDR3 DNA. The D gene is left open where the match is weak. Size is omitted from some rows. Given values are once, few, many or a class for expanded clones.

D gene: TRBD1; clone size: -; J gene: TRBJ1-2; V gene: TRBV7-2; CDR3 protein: CASSLLQGAKGYTF; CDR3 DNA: TGTGCCAGCAGCTTATTGCAGGGGGCGAAGGGCTACACCTTC
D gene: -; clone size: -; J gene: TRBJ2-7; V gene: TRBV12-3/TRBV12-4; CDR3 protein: CASSLDRDEQYF; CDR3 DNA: TGTGCCAGCAGTTTAGACCGGGACGAGCAGTACTTC
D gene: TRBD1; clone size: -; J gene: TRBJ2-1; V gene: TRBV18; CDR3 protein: CASSSGQAGEQFF; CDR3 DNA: TGTGCCAGCTCATCGGGACAGGCCGGGGAGCAGTTCTTC
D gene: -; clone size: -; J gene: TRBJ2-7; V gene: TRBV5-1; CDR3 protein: CASSSGTGSYEQYF; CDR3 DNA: TGCGCCAGCAGCTCCGGGACTGGCTCCTACGAGCAGTACTTC
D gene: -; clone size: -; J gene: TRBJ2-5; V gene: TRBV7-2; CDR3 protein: CASSLAGGVETQYF; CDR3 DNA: TGTGCCAGCAGCTTAGCGGGCGGGGTCGAGACCCAGTACTTC
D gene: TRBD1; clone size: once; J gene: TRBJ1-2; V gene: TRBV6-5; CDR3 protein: CASHRGQDSNYGYTF; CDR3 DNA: TGTGCCAGCCATAGGGGGCAGGACTCTAACTATGGCTACACCTTC
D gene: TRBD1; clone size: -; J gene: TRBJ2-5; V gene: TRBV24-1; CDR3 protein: CATSDHGQGQETQYF; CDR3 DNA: TGTGCCACCAGTGATCACGGACAGGGCCAAGAGACCCAGTACTTC
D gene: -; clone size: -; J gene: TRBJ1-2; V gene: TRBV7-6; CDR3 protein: CASSEGAGPLYGYTF; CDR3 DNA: TGTGCCAGCAGCGAAGGGGCTGGCCCCCTCTATGGCTACACCTTC
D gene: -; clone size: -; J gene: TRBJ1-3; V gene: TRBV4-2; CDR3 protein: CASSRATGTGNTIYF; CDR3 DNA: TGTGCCAGCAGCCGGGCCACGGGAACTGGAAACACCATATATTTT
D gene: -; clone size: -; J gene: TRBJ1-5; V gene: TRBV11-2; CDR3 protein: CASSGAGRNQPQHF; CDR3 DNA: TGTGCCAGCAGCGGGGCAGGGCGGAATCAGCCCCAGCATTTT
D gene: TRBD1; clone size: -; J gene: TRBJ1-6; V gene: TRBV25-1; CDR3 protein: CASTTGGTDNSPLHF; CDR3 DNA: TGTGCCAGCACCACAGGGGGGACGGATAATTCACCCCTCCACTTT
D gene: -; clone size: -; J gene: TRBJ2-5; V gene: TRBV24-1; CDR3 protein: CATSDNSRGRETQYF; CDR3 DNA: TGTGCCACCAGTGACAATTCCAGGGGGAGGGAGACCCAGTACTTC
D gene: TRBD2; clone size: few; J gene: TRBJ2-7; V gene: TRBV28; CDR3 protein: CASSRLAGDLGYEQYF; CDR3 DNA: TGTGCCAGCAGTCGACTAGCGGGAGATCTGGGCTACGAGCAGTACTTC
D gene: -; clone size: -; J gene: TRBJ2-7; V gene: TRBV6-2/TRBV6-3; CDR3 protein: CASSSSSYEQYF; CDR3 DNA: TGTGCCAGCAGTTCGAGCTCCTACGAGCAGTACTTC
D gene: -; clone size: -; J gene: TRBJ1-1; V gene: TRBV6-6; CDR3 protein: CASSYQGTGRTEAFF; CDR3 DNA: TGTGCCAGCAGTTACCAGGGTACGGGGAGGACTGAAGCTTTCTTT
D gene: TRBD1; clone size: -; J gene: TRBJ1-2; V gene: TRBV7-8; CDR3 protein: CASSFALTGGQDGYTF; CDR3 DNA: TGTGCCAGCAGCTTCGCTCTGACAGGGGGACAGGATGGCTACACCTTC
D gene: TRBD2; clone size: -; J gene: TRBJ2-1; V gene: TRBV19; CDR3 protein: CASSAGTSGGAGLNEQFF; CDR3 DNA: TGTGCCAGTAGTGCGGGGACTAGCGGGGGGGCCGGTCTTAATGAGCAGTTCTTC
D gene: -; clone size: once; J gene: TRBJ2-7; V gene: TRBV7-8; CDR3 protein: CASSLGTPGVYEQYF; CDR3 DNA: TGTGCCAGCAGCTTAGGGACCCCGGGAGTCTACGAGCAGTACTTC
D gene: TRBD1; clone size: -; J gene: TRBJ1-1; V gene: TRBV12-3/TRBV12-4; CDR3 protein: CASSLAGTGAFF; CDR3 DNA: TGTGCCAGCAGTTTAGCGGGGACAGGAGCTTTCTTT
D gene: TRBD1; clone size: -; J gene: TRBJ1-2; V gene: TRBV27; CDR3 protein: CASGTGDGYTF; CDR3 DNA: TGTGCCAGCGGGACAGGGGACGGCTACACCTTC
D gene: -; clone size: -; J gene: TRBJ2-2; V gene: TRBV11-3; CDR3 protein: CASSSWGHDGELFF; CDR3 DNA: TGTGCCAGCAGCTCTTGGGGGCATGACGGGGAGCTGTTTTTT
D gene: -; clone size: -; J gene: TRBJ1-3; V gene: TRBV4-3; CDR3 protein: CASSQEYTASGNTIYF; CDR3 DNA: TGCGCCAGCAGCCAAGAGTACACAGCCTCTGGAAACACCATATATTTT
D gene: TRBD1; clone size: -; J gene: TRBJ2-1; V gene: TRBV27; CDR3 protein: CASNDRGPNNEQFF; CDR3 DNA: TGTGCCAGCAACGACAGGGGACCTAACAATGAGCAGTTCTTC
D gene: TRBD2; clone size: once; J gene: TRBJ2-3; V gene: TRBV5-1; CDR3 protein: CASSLGGLAGTDTQYF; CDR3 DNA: TGCGCCAGCAGCTTGGGGGGACTAGCGGGCACAGATACGCAGTATTTT
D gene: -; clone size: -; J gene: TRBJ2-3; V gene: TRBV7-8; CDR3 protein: CASSPRGRLSTDTQYF; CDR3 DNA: TGTGCCAGCAGCCCAAGGGGCAGATTGAGCACAGATACGCAGTATTTT
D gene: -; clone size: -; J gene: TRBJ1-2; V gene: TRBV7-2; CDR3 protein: CASSFDGGQPYGYTF; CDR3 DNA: TGTGCCAGCAGTTTCGACGGGGGGCAACCCTATGGCTACACCTTC
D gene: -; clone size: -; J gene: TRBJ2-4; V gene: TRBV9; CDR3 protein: CASSGPSGIQYF; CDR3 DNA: TGTGCCAGCAGCGGGCCCTCGGGCATTCAGTACTTC
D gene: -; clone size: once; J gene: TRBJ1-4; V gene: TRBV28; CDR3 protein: CASTQVGAENEKLFF; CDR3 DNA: TGTGCCAGCACCCAAGTAGGGGCAGAGAATGAAAAACTGTTTTTT
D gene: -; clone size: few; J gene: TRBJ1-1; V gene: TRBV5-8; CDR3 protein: CASSPPRGRGTEAFF; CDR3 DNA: TGTGCCAGCAGCCCGCCCAGGGGACGGGGAACTGAAGCTTTCTTT
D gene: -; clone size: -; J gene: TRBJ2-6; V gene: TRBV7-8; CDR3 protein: CASSRGLSGANVLTF; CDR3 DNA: TGTGCCAGCAGCCGAGGTCTCTCTGGGGCCAACGTCCTGACTTTC
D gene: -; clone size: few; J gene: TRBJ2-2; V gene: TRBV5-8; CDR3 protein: CASSLRGLNTGELFF; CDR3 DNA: TGTGCCAGCAGCTTAAGAGGTCTGAACACCGGGGAGCTGTTTTTT
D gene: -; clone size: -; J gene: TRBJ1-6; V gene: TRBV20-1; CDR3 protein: CSAYGNSPLHF; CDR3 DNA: TGCAGTGCTTACGGGAATTCACCCCTCCACTTT
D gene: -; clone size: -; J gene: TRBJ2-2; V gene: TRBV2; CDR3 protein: CASRVSPAGELFF; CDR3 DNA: TGTGCCAGCAGGGTTAGTCCGGCCGGGGAGCTGTTTTTT
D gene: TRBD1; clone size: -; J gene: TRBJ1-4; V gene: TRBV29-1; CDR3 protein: CSVLAGGGVDVEKLFF; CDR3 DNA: TGCAGCGTTCTGGCAGGGGGCGGAGTAGATGTCGAAAAACTGTTTTTT
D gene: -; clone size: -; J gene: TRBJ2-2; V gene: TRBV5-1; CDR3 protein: CASRSSAFWNTGELFF; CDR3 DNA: TGCGCCAGCAGGTCATCAGCGTTTTGGAACACCGGGGAGCTGTTTTTT
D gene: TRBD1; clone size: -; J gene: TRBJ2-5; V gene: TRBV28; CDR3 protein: CASFPLPPGQQETQYF; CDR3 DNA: TGTGCCAGTTTCCCCCTCCCCCCGGGACAGCAAGAGACCCAGTACTTC
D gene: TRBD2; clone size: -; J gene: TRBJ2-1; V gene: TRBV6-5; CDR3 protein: CASSITGTSLSAAFF; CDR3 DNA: TGTGCCAGCAGTATTACCGGGACTAGCCTTTCCGCGGCCTTCTTC
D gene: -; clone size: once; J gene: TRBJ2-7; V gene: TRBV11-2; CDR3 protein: CASSLAQGLNEQYF; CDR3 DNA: TGTGCCAGCAGCTTAGCCCAGGGGCTGAACGAGCAGTACTTC
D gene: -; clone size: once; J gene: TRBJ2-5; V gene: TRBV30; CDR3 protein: CAWMILGLQYF; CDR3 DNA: TGTGCCTGGATGATCCTCGGACTCCAGTACTTC
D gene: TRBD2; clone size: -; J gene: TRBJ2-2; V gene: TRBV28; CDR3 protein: CASSLWQASGNTGELFF; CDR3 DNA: TGTGCCAGCAGTTTATGGCAGGCTAGCGGGAACACCGGGGAGCTGTTTTTT
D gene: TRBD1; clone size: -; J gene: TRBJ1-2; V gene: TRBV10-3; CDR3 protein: CAISARDRGYGYTF; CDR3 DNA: TGTGCCATCAGTGCCCGGGACAGGGGCTATGGCTACACCTTC
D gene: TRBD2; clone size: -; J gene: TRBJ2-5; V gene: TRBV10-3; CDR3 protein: CAISQGGETQYF; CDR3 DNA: TGTGCCATCAGTCAGGGAGGGGAGACCCAGTACTTC
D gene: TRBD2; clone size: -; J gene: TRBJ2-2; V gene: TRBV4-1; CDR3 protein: CASSQNSGGNTGELFF; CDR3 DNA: TGCGCCAGCAGCCAAAATAGCGGGGGGAACACCGGGGAGCTGTTTTTT
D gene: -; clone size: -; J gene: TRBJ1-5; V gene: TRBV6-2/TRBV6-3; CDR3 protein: CASSWGLATGGQPQHF; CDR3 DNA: TGTGCCAGCAGTTGGGGACTGGCGACGGGGGGGCAGCCCCAGCATTTT
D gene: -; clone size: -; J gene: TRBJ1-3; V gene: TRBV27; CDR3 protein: CASSFRADRGNTIYF; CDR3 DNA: TGTGCCAGCAGTTTCAGGGCCGATCGAGGAAACACCATATATTTT
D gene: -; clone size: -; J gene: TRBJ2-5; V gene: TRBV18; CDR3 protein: CASSPLGASQETQYF; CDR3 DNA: TGTGCCAGCTCACCGCTGGGGGCGTCACAAGAGACCCAGTACTTC
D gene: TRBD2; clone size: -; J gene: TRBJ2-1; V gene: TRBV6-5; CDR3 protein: CASSYGGLASEQFF; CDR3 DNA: TGTGCCAGCAGTTACGGGGGACTAGCAAGTGAGCAGTTCTTC
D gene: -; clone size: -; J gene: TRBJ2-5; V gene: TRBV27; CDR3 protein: CASSPRDTGETQYF; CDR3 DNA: TGTGCCAGCAGTCCCCGTGACACAGGAGAGACCCAGTACTTC
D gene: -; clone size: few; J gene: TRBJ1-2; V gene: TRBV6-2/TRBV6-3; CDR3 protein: CASSYSKLQMWGYTF; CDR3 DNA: TGTGCCAGCAGTTACTCGAAGTTACAGATGTGGGGCTACACCTTC